This T cell receptor beta chain was recorded in a study of CD8+CD57+ T cells in acquired aplastic anemia. Across the study: The DNA of sorted CD4+ and CD8+ cells averaged approximately 3.2 ug.

Germline V lookup: CDR1 LNHNV, CDR2 YYDKDF (reference sequence). The V end lost 0 bases, the J end lost 0 bases, and 12 bases lay between the germline ends. This CDR3 has 17 amino acids. Patients included in sequencing had previously demonstrated CD8+CD57+ cell expansion by flow cytometry. Note on this clonotype: Its antigen is currently unknown.

General study findings and limits: The number of CD8+ CDR3 sequences shared by patients and controls was twenty-nine.

Genomic DNA was employed as the template in profiling TCR beta VDJ and CDR3. TCRdb used MiXCR to reprocess the reads, holding one entry per CDR3 protein. The sample gives around 200,000 distinct CDR3 sequences, roughly 60% of which show up once; about 44% is in the top ten. Material: sorted CD4+, CD8+, or CD8+CD57+ T cells (not recorded which) from PBMCs. The chain carries TRBV15 and TRBJ1-3; possible D gene TRBD1, 5 bases. The sequence derives from a human donor with aplastic anemia. The CDR3 nucleotides are TGTGCCACCAGCAGAGACACGGGGCACCTCTCTGGAAACACCATATATTTT. It yields the protein CATSRDTGHLSGNTIYF.